The 2 T cell receptor beta chains below come from one sample, sequenced in a study of CD8+ T cells in alopecia areata. Extracted from the samples, RNA was reverse transcribed into cDNA to serve as the sequencing template. The table came from immunoSEQ multiplex PCR; TCRdb's copy has only in-frame clones and leaves some out. The profile shows about 82,000 clones, roughly 51% of them singletons. Specimen: NKG2D-high CD8+ T cells sorted from blood. Receptor source: a human donor with alopecia areata.

The chain couples TRBV2 to TRBJ2-3, with D unresolved. The CDR3 sequence is 12 residues long. Trimming shortened V by 8 bases and J by 2 bases, and 8 bases separated the two germline ends. Germline values: CDR1 SNHLY, CDR2 FYNNEI. The CDR3 is CASEVYTDTQYF. The CDR3 DNA is TGTGCCAGCGAAGTATACACAGATACGCAGTATTTT.

The chain uses TRBV11-2 and TRBJ2-3, with D hard to call. The CDR3 has 15 amino acids. Trimming removed 5 bases from V and 0 bases from J, with 12 bases in between. Germline V gene data show CDR1 as SGHAT and CDR2 as FQNNGV. The CDR3, as DNA: TGTGCCAGCAGCCGCCGACAACCTAGCACAGATACGCAGTATTTT. Protein product: CASSRRQPSTDTQYF.